This is a list of T cell receptor beta chains from one sample in a study of CD8+CD57+ T cells in acquired aplastic anemia. Each CDR3 protein gets one entry after TCRdb re-called the reads with MiXCR. The sample holds approximately 270,000 distinct CDR3 sequences, 45% to 70% seen once. Material: sorted CD4+, CD8+, or CD8+CD57+ T cells (not recorded which) from PBMCs. These TCRs come from a human donor with severe aplastic anemia or a healthy control (not recorded which). Each CDR3 is given with its conserved first and last residue. Fields, in order: clone size, V gene, J gene, D gene, CDR3 DNA, CDR3 protein. The D gene is left open where the match is weak. Clone size is not always given. Where it is, it says once, few, many or a class for expanded clones.

.	TRBV15	TRBJ2-5	.	TGTGCCACCAGTCAGGGCCAAGAGACCCAGTACTTC	CATSQGQETQYF
.	TRBV10-2	TRBJ1-3	.	TGTGCCAGCAGTTATCCAGGGAGCGGAAACACCATATATTTT	CASSYPGSGNTIYF
.	TRBV7-9	TRBJ2-7	TRBD1	TGTGCCAGCAGCGCCGGACAGGGCCTTTACGAGCAGTACTTC	CASSAGQGLYEQYF
once	TRBV18	TRBJ2-1	TRBD1	TGTGCCAGCTCACAAACCGGGACAGGGCCTAAGGATGAGCAGTTCTTC	CASSQTGTGPKDEQFF
.	TRBV20-1	TRBJ1-1	.	TGCAGTGCTAGAGATATGGCAGGCAGCATTGACGCTTTCTTT	CSARDMAGSIDAFF
.	TRBV5-1	TRBJ1-1	.	TGCGCCAGCAGCTTGGCGCCGACAGGAGATCTGAACACTGAAGCTTTCTTT	CASSLAPTGDLNTEAFF
.	TRBV7-9	TRBJ2-5	TRBD2	TGTGCCAGCAGCCCTGGGAGGGGAGTTGAGACCCAGTACTTC	CASSPGRGVETQYF
many	TRBV7-3	TRBJ1-1	.	TGTGCCAGCAGCTTAGGGATCCCAGGGGTTACTGAAGCTTTCTTT	CASSLGIPGVTEAFF
.	TRBV2	TRBJ2-7	.	TGTGCCAGCAGTTACGGACGGGACCTAGACGAGCAGTACTTC	CASSYGRDLDEQYF
.	TRBV5-5	TRBJ2-7	TRBD1	TGCGCCAGCAGCTGGAGACAGGGGGCATACGAGCAGTACTTC	CASSWRQGAYEQYF
many	TRBV9	TRBJ1-1	TRBD1	TGTGCCAGCAATCGGGGGGACAGGGGGAACACTGAAGCTTTCTTT	CASNRGDRGNTEAFF
many	TRBV7-9	TRBJ2-7	.	TGTGCCAGCAGCTTATTATCTAAAGGGAGCTCCTACGAGCAGTACTTC	CASSLLSKGSSYEQYF
.	TRBV5-1	TRBJ2-7	.	TGCGCCAGCAGCTCCATAGGGGGGGTAATTCCCTACGAGCAGTACTTC	CASSSIGGVIPYEQYF
.	TRBV7-8	TRBJ2-3	TRBD1	TGTGCCAGCAGCTTAGCGAGGACAGGCTATAGCACAGATACGCAGTATTTT	CASSLARTGYSTDTQYF
few	TRBV7-9	TRBJ2-2	.	TGTGCCAGCAGGCCTCGAGCCAGGACAGAGGAGCTGTTTTTT	CASRPRARTEELFF
.	TRBV25-1	TRBJ2-1	.	TGTGCCAGCAAGAGCGGACACTACAATGAGCAGTTCTTC	CASKSGHYNEQFF
few	TRBV19	TRBJ1-2	.	TGTGCCAGTAGTATCGTCCGGCTACAATATGGCTACACCTTC	CASSIVRLQYGYTF
.	TRBV7-3	TRBJ2-1	.	TGTGCCAGCAGCGTAGGGCAGGCTCCTAATGAGCAGTTCTTC	CASSVGQAPNEQFF
.	TRBV20-1	TRBJ2-5	.	TGCAGTGCTAGACTTGGTGGGATAGAGACCCAGTACTTC	CSARLGGIETQYF
.	TRBV2	TRBJ1-3	TRBD1	TGTGCCAGCAGTCAGGGGGCTGCCTCTGGAAACACCATATATTTT	CASSQGAASGNTIYF
few	TRBV20-1	TRBJ2-3	.	TGCAGTGCTCCAAGCGGGTCTAGCACAGATACGCAGTATTTT	CSAPSGSSTDTQYF
.	TRBV29-1	TRBJ1-2	TRBD1	TGCAGCGTTCGGACAGGGGGTGTGGGCTACACCTTC	CSVRTGGVGYTF
once	TRBV15	TRBJ2-3	.	TGTGCCACCAGCAGAGATCGGAGGGTTGGTGAGCAGTATTTT	CATSRDRRVGEQYF
.	TRBV12-3/TRBV12-4	TRBJ2-7	TRBD1	TGTGCCCCCGCCCGGGGACAGGGCTACTCCTACGAGCAGTACTTC	CAPARGQGYSYEQYF
.	TRBV7-8	TRBJ2-2	TRBD2	TGTGCCACCCGGACTAGCGGGACCAACGGGGAGCTGTTTTTT	CATRTSGTNGELFF
many	TRBV20-1	TRBJ2-3	TRBD2	TGCAGTGCTAGAGCCGGGACTAGGGATACGCAGTATTTT	CSARAGTRDTQYF
.	TRBV2	TRBJ1-5	TRBD1	TGTGCCAGCACTGGCGGGGACAGATTTTTT	CASTGGDRFF
.	TRBV15	TRBJ1-2	TRBD1	TGTGCCACCAGCAGAGATTCGAGACAGGGCCACACGGCTGGCTACACCTTC	CATSRDSRQGHTAGYTF
few	TRBV2	TRBJ1-2	.	TGTGCCAGCAGTGACGGCAGTCTATATGGCTACACCTTC	CASSDGSLYGYTF
.	TRBV5-1	TRBJ1-6	.	TGCGCCAGCAGCCAAGAGGGGCAGGGCGGTGAGGCCCTCCACTTT	CASSQEGQGGEALHF
.	TRBV7-4	TRBJ1-6	TRBD1	TGTGCCAGCAGCTTAGATTCAGGGGGTTCACCCCTCCACTTT	CASSLDSGGSPLHF
.	TRBV24-1	TRBJ2-1	.	TGTGCCACCAGTGATCACCGGCGAGGCTCCTACAATGAGCAGTTCTTC	CATSDHRRGSYNEQFF
.	TRBV10-3	TRBJ1-1	TRBD1	TGTGCCATCAGTCAACAGGGGCCTACCACTGAAGCTTTCTTT	CAISQQGPTTEAFF
many	TRBV4-3	TRBJ1-5	TRBD1	TGCGCCAGCAGCCAAGGGGGCAGGGGGCTCGGAAATCAGCCCCAGCATTTT	CASSQGGRGLGNQPQHF
.	TRBV5-6	TRBJ1-5	.	TGTGCCAGCAGCTTCCGGGACTCCAATCAGCCCCAGCATTTT	CASSFRDSNQPQHF
.	TRBV14	TRBJ1-2	.	TGTGCCAGCAGCCAAGATGGGGGGGAGGTAACCTATGGCTACACCTTC	CASSQDGGEVTYGYTF
many	TRBV30	TRBJ1-6	.	TGTGCCTGGAGTGTAGGTTTTTCGCGGGCCTCACCCCTCCACTTT	CAWSVGFSRASPLHF
.	TRBV19	TRBJ1-3	.	TGTGCCAGTAGTATCAATCTCCGCTCTGGAAACACCATATATTTT	CASSINLRSGNTIYF
many	TRBV6-1	TRBJ2-7	TRBD1	TGTGCCAGCACCGAGCTGACAGGGGGCAACAACGAGCAGTACTTC	CASTELTGGNNEQYF
once	TRBV2	TRBJ2-7	.	TGTGCCAGCAGCACAGGGAAGAAAGGCTACGAGCAGTACTTC	CASSTGKKGYEQYF
many	TRBV7-9	TRBJ1-5	.	TGTGCCAGCAGCTTAGGCGCCATGACCCAGCATTTT	CASSLGAMTQHF
.	TRBV10-3	TRBJ1-2	.	TGTGCCATCAGTGAGTCGATTAGGGTCGGGGCTGGGAATGGCTACACCTTC	CAISESIRVGAGNGYTF
.	TRBV19	TRBJ2-3	.	TGTGCCAGCAGGACCGCAGTGGATCATACGCAGTATTTT	CASRTAVDHTQYF
many	TRBV28	TRBJ1-2	TRBD1	TGTGCCAACCGGGACAGGAACTATGGCTACACCTTC	CANRDRNYGYTF
many	TRBV29-1	TRBJ2-7	.	TGCAGCGTCGGTCAGGGGGGGAAGCAGTACTTC	CSVGQGGKQYF
many	TRBV12-3/TRBV12-4	TRBJ2-7	TRBD1	TGTGCCAGCAAACCGGGACAGGGAAATTTCGAGCAGTACTTC	CASKPGQGNFEQYF
many	TRBV4-3	TRBJ2-1	TRBD2	TGCGCCAGCAGCCAAATAATAGCGGGGGGCTACAATGAGCAGTTCTTC	CASSQIIAGGYNEQFF
.	TRBV29-1	TRBJ2-1	.	TGCAGCGTCGCTGGGGGAGAATCCTACAATGAGCAGTTCTTC	CSVAGGESYNEQFF
.	TRBV10-1	TRBJ2-2	.	TGCGCCAGCATCTTTCCAGGGGACACCGGGGAGCTGTTTTTT	CASIFPGDTGELFF
once	TRBV14	TRBJ1-2	.	TGTGCCAGCAGCCAAGAGGATCCCAGATTAGGTGGCTACACCTTC	CASSQEDPRLGGYTF
many	TRBV5-8	TRBJ1-1	TRBD1	TGTGCCAGCAGCTTACCGGGACAGGGGAACACTGAAGCTTTCTTT	CASSLPGQGNTEAFF
.	TRBV24-1	TRBJ2-2	.	TGTGCCACCAGTTTTTCTGGCGGGGAGCTGTTTTTT	CATSFSGGELFF
many	TRBV12-3/TRBV12-4	TRBJ2-2	.	TGTGCCAGCAGTTTATTAGTTGGGAGGGGGGAGCTGTTTTTT	CASSLLVGRGELFF
.	TRBV19	TRBJ2-7	TRBD1	TGTGCCAGCGGGGACAGGAACTACGAGCAGTACTTC	CASGDRNYEQYF